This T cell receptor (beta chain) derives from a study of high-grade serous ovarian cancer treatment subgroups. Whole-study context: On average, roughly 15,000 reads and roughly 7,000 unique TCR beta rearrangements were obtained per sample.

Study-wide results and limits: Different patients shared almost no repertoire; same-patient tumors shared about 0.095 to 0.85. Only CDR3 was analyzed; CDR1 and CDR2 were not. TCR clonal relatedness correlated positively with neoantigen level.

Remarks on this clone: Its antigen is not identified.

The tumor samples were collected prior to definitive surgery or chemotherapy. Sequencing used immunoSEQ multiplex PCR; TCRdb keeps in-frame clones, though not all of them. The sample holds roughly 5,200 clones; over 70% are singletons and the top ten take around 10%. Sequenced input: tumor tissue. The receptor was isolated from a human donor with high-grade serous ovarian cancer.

The CDR3 DNA follows: TGTGCCAGCAGAAATACAGGGGCGAGAACTGAAGCTTTCTTT. Translated, it gives CASRNTGARTEAFF. This chain connects TRBV6-5 to TRBJ1-1, with 7 positions matching TRBD1. Trimming cost V 6 bases and J 5 bases; bases outside gene matches: 9. The germline CDR1 and CDR2 sequences are MNHEY and SVGAGI. The CDR3 sequence is 14 residues long.